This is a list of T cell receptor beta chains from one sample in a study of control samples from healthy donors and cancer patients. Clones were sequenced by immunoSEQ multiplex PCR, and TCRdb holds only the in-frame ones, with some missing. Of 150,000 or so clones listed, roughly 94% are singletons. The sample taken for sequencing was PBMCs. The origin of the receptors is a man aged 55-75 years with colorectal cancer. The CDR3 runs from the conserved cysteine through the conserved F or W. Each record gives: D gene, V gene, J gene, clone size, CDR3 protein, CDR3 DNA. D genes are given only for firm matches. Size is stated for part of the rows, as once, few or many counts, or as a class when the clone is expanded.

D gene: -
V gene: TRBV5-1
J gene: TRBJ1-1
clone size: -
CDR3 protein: CASSLAGRRDQRAEAFF
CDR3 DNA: TGCGCCAGCAGCTTGGCCGGGAGGAGGGACCAACGTGCTGAAGCTTTCTTT

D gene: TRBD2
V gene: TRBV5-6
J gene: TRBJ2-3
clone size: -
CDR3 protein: CASSLGPSGGVNTQYF
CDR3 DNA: TGTGCCAGCAGCTTGGGACCTAGCGGGGGGGTCAATACGCAGTATTTT

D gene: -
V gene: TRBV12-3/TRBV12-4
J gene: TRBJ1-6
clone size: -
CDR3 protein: CASSPTASPLHF
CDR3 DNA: TGTGCCAGCAGCCCTACAGCTTCACCCCTCCACTTT

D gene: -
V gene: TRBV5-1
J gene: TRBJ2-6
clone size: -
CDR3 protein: CASSLQTVKSSGANVLTF
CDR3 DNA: TGCGCCAGCAGCTTGCAGACAGTCAAATCCTCTGGGGCCAACGTCCTGACTTTC

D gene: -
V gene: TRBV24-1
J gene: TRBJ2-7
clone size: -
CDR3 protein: CATSSVSRPWEQYF
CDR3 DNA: TGTGCCACCAGTAGTGTCAGTCGTCCTTGGGAGCAGTACTTC

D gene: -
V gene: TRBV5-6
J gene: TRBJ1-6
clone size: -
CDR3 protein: CASSFEAARSPLHF
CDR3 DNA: TGTGCCAGCAGCTTTGAGGCGGCTCGTTCACCCCTCCACTTT

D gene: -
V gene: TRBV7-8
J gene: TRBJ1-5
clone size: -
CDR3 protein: CASSLALGSNQPQHF
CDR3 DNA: TGTGCCAGCAGCTTAGCGCTGGGTAGCAATCAGCCCCAGCATTTT

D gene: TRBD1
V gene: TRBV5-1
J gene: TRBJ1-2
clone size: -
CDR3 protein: CASSFRGDYGYTF
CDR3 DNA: TGCGCCAGCAGCTTCAGGGGGGACTATGGCTACACCTTC

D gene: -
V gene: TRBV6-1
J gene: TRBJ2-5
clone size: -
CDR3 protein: CASRPTRGLETQYF
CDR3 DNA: TGTGCCAGCCGCCCGACTCGAGGGCTGGAGACCCAGTACTTC

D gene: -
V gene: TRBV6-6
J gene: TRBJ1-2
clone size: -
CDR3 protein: CASSYSLDPAYGYTF
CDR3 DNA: TGTGCCAGCAGTTACTCGCTAGACCCAGCATATGGCTACACCTTC

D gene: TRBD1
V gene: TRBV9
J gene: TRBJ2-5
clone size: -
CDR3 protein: CASSSGTGDETQYF
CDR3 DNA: TGTGCCAGCAGCTCGGGGACAGGGGATGAGACCCAGTACTTC

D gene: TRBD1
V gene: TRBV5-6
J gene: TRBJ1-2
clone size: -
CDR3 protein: CASSLFAAQGDYGYTF
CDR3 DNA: TGTGCCAGCAGCTTATTCGCCGCGCAGGGGGACTATGGCTACACCTTC

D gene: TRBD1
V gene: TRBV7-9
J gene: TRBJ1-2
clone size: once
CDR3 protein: CASSLGSGTANYGYTF
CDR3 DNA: TGTGCCAGCAGCTTGGGATCCGGGACAGCTAACTATGGCTACACCTTC

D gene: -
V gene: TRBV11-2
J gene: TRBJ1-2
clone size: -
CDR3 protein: CASSLDGNYGYTF
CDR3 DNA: TGTGCCAGCAGCTTAGACGGGAACTATGGCTACACCTTC